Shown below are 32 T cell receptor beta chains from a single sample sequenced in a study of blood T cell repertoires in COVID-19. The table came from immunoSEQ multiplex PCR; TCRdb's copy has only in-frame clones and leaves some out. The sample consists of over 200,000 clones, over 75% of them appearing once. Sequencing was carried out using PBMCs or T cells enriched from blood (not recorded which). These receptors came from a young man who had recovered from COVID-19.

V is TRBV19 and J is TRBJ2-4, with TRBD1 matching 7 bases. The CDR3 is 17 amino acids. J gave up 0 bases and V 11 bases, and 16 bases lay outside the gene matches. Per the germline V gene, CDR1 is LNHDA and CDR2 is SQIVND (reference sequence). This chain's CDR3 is CAQGDFAKLIAKNIQYF. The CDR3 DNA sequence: TGTGCCCAGGGGGATTTCGCCAAATTAATAGCCAAAAACATTCAGTACTTC.

CDR3 in DNA: TGTGCCAGCAGTTTTGGGGTAGCGGTTAACACCGGGGAGCTGTTTTTT. This encodes CASSFGVAVNTGELFF. The chain combines TRBV28 with TRBJ2-2; D is possibly TRBD2 (6 bases). CDR1 and CDR2 from the germline V gene are MDHEN and SYDVKM. V was clipped by 3 bases and J by 2 bases, with 13 bases between them. The CDR3 is made up of 16 amino acids.

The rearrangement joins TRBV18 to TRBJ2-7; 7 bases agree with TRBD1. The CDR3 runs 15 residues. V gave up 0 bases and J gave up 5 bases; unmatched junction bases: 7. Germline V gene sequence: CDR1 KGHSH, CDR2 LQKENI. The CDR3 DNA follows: TGTGCCAGCTCACCACCTGTAGGGACAGTCAACGAGCAGTACTTC. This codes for CASSPPVGTVNEQYF.

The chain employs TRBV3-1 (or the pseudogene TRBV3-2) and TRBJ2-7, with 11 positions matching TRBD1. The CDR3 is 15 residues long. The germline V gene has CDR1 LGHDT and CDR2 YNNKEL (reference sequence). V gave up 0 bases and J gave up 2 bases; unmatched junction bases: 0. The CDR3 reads CASSQEGQGAYEQYF. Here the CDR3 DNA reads TGTGCCAGCAGCCAAGAGGGACAGGGGGCCTACGAGCAGTACTTC.

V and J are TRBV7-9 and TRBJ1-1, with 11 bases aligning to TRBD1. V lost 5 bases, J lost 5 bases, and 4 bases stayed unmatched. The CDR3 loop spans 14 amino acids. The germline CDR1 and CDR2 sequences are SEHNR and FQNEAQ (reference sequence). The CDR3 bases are TGTGCCAGCAGCGGGACAGGGGGGCTGACTGAAGCTTTCTTT. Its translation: CASSGTGGLTEAFF.

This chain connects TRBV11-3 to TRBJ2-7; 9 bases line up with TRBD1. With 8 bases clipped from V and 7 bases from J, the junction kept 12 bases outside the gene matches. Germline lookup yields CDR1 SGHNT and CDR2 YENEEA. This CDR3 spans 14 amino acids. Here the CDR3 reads CASSAGTGREEQYF. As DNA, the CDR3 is TGTGCCAGCTCCGCGGGGACAGGGCGTGAAGAGCAGTACTTC.

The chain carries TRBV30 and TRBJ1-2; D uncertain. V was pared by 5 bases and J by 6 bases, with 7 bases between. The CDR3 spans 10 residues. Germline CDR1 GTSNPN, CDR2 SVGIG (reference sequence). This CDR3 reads CAWDGHGYTF. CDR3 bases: TGTGCCTGGGATGGGCATGGCTACACCTTC.

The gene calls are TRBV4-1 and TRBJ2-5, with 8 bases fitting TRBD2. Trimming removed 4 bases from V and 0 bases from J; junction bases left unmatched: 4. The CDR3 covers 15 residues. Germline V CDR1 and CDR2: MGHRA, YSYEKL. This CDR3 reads CASSRGGPNQETQYF. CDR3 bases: TGCGCCAGCAGCCGCGGGGGGCCGAACCAAGAGACCCAGTACTTC.

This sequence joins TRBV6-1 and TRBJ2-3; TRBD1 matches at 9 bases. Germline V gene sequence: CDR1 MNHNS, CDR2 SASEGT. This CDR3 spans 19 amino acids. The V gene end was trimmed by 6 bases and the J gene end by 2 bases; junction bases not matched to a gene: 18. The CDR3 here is CASSEYESGTGWDTDTQYF. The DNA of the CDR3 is TGTGCCAGCAGCGAATATGAATCCGGGACAGGGTGGGACACAGATACGCAGTATTTT.

The CDR3 protein is CAWEVAAGATGELFF. Here the CDR3 DNA reads TGTGCCTGGGAAGTGGCAGCAGGGGCCACCGGGGAGCTGTTTTTT. V gene TRBV30 combines with J gene TRBJ2-2, with D perhaps TRBD1 (6 bases). Germline CDR1 reads GTSNPN; CDR2 reads SVGIG (reference sequence). Deletions cut 5 bases from V and 4 bases from J, with 17 bases between. The CDR3 contains 15 residues.

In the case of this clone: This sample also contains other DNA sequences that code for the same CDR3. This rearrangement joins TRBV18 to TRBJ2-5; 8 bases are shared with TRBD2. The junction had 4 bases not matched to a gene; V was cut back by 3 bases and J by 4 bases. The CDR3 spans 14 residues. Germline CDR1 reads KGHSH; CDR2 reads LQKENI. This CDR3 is CASSPSGGGETQYF. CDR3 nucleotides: TGTGCCAGCTCACCGAGCGGGGGAGGAGAGACCCAGTACTTC.

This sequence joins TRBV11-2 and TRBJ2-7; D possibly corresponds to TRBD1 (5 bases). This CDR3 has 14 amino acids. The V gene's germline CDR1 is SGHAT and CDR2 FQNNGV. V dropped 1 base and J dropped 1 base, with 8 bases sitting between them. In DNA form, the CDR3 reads TGTGCCAGCAGCTTAGCTGGGGCTTCCTACGAGCAGTACTTC. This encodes CASSLAGASYEQYF. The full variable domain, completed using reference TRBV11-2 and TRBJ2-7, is EAGVAQSPRYKIIEKRQSVAFWCNPISGHATLYWYQQILGQGPKLLIQFQNNGVVDDSQLPKDRFSAERLKGVDSTLKIQPAKLEDSAVYLCASSLAGASYEQYFGPGTRLTVT.

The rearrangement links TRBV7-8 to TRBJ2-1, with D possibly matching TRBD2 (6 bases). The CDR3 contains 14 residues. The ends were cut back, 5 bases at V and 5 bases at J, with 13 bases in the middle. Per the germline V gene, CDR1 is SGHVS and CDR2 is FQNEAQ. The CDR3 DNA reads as TGTGCCAGCAGCCCGGGACTGGATAACAATGAGCAGTTCTTC. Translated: CASSPGLDNNEQFF.

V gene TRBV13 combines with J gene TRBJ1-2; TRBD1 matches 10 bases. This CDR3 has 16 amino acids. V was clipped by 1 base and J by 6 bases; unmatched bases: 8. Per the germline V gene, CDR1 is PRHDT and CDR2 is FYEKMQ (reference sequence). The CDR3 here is CASSLEAGTGDNGYTF. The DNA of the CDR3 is TGTGCCAGCAGCTTAGAGGCCGGGACAGGGGACAATGGCTACACCTTC.

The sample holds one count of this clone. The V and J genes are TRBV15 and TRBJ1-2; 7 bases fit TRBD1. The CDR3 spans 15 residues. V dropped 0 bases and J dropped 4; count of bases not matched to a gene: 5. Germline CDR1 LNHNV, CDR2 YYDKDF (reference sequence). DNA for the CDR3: TGTGCCACCAGCAGAGATCGCAGGACAGGCTATGGCTACACCTTC. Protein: CATSRDRRTGYGYTF.

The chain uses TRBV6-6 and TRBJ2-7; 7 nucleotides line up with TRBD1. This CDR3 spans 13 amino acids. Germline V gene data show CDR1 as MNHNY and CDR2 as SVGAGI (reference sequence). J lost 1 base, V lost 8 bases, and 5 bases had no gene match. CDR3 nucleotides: TGTGCCAGCCGCGCAGGGGGATCCTACGAGCAGTACTTC. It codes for CASRAGGSYEQYF.

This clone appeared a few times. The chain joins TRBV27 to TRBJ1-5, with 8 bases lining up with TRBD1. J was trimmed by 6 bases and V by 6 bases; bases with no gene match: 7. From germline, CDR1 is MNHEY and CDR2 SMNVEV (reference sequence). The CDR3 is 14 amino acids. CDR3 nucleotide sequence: TGTGCCAGCAGCCTGACAGGGGCCGGTCAGCCCCAGCATTTT. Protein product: CASSLTGAGQPQHF.

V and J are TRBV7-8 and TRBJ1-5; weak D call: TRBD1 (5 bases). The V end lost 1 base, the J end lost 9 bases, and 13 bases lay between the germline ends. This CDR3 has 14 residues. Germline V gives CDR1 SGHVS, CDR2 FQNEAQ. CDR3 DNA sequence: TGTGCCAGCAGCTTAGGGAACGGGGGGGGGCCCCAGCATTTT. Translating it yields CASSLGNGGGPQHF. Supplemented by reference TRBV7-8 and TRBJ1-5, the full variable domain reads GAGVSQSPRYKVAKRGQDVALRCDPISGHVSLFWYQQALGQGPEFLTYFQNEAQLDKSGLPSDRFFAERPEGSVSTLKIQRTQQEDSAVYLCASSLGNGGGPQHFGDGTRLSIL.

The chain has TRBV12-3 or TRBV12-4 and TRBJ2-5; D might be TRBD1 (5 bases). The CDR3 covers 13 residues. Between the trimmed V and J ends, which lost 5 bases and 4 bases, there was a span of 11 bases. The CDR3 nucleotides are TGTGCCAGCAGTCCAGGGCCCCGAGAGACCCAGTACTTC. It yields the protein CASSPGPRETQYF.

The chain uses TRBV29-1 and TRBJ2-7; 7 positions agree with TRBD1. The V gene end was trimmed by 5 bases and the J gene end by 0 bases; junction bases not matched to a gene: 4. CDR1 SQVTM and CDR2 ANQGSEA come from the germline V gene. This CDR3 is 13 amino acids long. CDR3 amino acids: CSVFSGGSYEQYF. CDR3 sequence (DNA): TGCAGCGTTTTCTCAGGGGGCTCCTACGAGCAGTACTTC.

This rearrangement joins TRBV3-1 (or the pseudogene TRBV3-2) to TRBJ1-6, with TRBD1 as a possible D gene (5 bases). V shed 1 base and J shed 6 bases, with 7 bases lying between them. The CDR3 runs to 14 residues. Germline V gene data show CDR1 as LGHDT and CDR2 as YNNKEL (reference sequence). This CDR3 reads CASSQVQVNSPLHF. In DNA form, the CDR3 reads TGTGCCAGCAGCCAAGTACAGGTTAATTCACCCCTCCACTTT.

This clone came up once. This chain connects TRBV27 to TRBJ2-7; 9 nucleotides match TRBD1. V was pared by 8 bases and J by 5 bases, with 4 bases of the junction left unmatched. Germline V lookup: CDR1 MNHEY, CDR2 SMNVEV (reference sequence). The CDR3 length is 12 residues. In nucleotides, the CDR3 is TGTGCCAGCTGGGACAGGGCCCACGAGCAGTACTTC. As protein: CASWDRAHEQYF.

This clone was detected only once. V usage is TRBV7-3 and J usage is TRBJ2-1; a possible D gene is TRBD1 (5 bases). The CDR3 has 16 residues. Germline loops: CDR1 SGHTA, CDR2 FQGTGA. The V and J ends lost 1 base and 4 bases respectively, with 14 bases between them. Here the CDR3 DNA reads TGTGCCAGCAGCTTAATAGGCCAGACAGTGTACAATGAGCAGTTCTTC. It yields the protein CASSLIGQTVYNEQFF.

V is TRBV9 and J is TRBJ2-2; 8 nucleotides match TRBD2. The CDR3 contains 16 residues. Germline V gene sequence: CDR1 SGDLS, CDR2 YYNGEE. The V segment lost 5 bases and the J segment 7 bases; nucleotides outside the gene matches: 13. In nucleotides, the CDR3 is TGTGCCAGCAGTCAAACTAGCGGAAGAGAGTTCGGGGAGCTGTTTTTT. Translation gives CASSQTSGREFGELFF.

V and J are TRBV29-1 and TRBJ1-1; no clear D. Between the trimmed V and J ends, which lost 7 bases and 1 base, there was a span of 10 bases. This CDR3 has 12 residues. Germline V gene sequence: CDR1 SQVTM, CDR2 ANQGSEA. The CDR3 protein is CSAGFKNTEAFF. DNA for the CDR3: TGCAGCGCGGGGTTTAAGAACACTGAAGCTTTCTTT.

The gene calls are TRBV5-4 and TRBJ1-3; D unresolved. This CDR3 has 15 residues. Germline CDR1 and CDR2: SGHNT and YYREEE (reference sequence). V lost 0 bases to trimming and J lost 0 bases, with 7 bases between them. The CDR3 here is CASSLDLSSGNTIYF. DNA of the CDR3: TGTGCCAGCAGCTTGGATCTAAGCTCTGGAAACACCATATATTTT.

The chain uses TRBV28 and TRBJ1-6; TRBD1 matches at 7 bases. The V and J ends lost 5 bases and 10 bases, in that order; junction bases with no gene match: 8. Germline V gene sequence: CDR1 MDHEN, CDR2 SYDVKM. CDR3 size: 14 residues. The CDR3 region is CASSPTGKDSPLHF. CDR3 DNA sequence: TGTGCCAGCAGTCCGACAGGGAAAGACTCACCCCTCCACTTT.

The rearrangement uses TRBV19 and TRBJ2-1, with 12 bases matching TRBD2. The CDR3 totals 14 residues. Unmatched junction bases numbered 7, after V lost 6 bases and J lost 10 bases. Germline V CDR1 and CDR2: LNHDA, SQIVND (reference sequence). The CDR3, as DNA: TGTGCCAGTAGACGGACTAGCGGGGCCGGGGAGCAGTTCTTC. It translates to CASRRTSGAGEQFF.

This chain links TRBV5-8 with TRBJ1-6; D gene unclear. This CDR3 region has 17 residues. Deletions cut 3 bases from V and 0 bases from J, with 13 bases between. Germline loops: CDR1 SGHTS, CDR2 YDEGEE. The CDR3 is CASSYRHESSYNSPLHF. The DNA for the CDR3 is TGTGCCAGCAGCTACCGACATGAGAGCTCCTATAATTCACCCCTCCACTTT.

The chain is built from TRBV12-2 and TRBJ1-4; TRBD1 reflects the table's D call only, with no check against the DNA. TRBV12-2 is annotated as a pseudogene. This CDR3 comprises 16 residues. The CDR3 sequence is CASRSKSRGPGEKLFF. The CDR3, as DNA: TGTGCAAGTCGCTCCAAGTCCAGGGGGCCGGGTGAAAAACTGTTTTTT.

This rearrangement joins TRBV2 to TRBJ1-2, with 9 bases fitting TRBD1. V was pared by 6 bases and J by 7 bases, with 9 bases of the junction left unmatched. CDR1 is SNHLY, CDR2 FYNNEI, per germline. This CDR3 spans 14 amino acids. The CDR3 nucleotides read TGTGCCAGCAGGCCCGGGACAGGGTTCGGTGGCTACACCTTC. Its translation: CASRPGTGFGGYTF.

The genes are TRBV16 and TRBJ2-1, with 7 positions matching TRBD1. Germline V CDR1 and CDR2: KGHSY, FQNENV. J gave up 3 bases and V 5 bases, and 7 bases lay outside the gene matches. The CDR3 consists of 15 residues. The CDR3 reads CASSSEWTGYNEQFF. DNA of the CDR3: TGTGCCAGCAGCTCGGAGTGGACAGGCTACAATGAGCAGTTCTTC.